This T cell receptor beta chain is drawn from a study of shared clonotypes between healthy human individuals. Study overall: Three plates were used per donor for CD4 naive, three for CD4 memory, two for CD8 naive and one for CD8 memory.

CDR1 is LGHNA, CDR2 YNFKEQ, per germline. Trimming took off 0 bases at V and 10 bases at J, with 10 bases between the two ends. This CDR3 is 13 amino acids long. The repertoire was sequenced with immunoSEQ multiplex PCR; TCRdb's copy has only in-frame clones and lacks some. The top ten clones hold 24% of a sample with about 110,000 clones, over 65% of them seen once. Study observations and caveats: The study sampled only blood, and tissue repertoires likely differ.

Free of recent acute infections or vaccinations, the donors were healthy HIV-negative adults. In its sample, this clone was seen many times. Its antigen is as yet unknown. This clonotype was sampled from a woman aged 25 to 39 in good health. The gene calls are TRBV4-2 and TRBJ1-5; D gene ambiguous. Sequencing used memory CD8+ T cells sorted from blood. Subset reported: CD45RO+ cells pooled with CCR7-negative TemRA cells. CDR3 sequence reads: CASSQDPGGPQHF. DNA of the CDR3: TGTGCCAGCAGCCAAGATCCCGGCGGTCCCCAGCATTTT.